The source of this TCR beta chain is a study of blood T cell repertoires in COVID-19. The V gene's germline CDR1 is SEHNR and CDR2 FQNEAQ (reference sequence). This CDR3 is 15 amino acids long. V was trimmed by 5 bases and J by 2 bases, leaving 16 bases between them. Method: immunoSEQ multiplex PCR; TCRdb's copy keeps in-frame clones and lacks some. In the table there are some 250,000 clones, roughly 89% of which are singletons. Sequenced: PBMCs or T cells enriched from blood (not recorded which). The sequence was obtained from a woman younger than 45 with acute COVID-19. This sequence joins TRBV7-9 and TRBJ2-7; D perhaps matches TRBD2 (5 bases). DNA for the CDR3: TGTGCCAGCAGCGGATCGGACTTACGACCCTACGAGCAGTACTTC. Its protein is CASSGSDLRPYEQYF.